Following are 31 T cell receptor beta chains from one sample sequenced in a study of early T cells in non-severe SARS-CoV-2 infection. TCRdb re-derived calls from the 5' RACE reads in MiXCR, one entry per CDR3 protein. In the table there are 50,000 to 60,000 distinct CDR3 sequences, under 8% of which are singletons. The source material was whole blood, sampled at baseline. These receptors were collected from an adult who was a healthcare worker with PCR-confirmed SARS-CoV-2 infection or an uninfected control (not recorded which).

CDR3 nucleotide sequence: TGTGCCAGCAGCTTGACTAGCGGGATCCCCCGTACGCAGTATTTT. Its protein is CASSLTSGIPRTQYF. The V and J genes are TRBV7-8 and TRBJ2-3; 11 bases are shared with TRBD2. V lost 3 bases and J lost 8; bases outside the gene matches: 7. The CDR3 contains 15 residues. Per the germline V gene, CDR1 is SGHVS and CDR2 is FQNEAQ.

The chain carries TRBV30 and TRBJ1-2; D is uncertain. V lost 0 bases to trimming and J lost 2 bases, with 7 bases between them. Germline-derived CDR1 and CDR2 are GTSNPN and SVGIG (reference sequence). The CDR3 spans 13 residues. The CDR3 protein is CAWSVLLNYGYTF. In DNA form, the CDR3 reads TGTGCCTGGAGTGTACTCCTAAACTATGGCTACACCTTC.

This clonotype was seen at least ten times. This chain joins TRBV20-1 and TRBJ2-6; D gene uncertain. Germline V gene lookup returns CDR1 DFQATT and CDR2 SNEGSKA (reference sequence). The CDR3 is made up of 16 amino acids. V gave up 0 bases and J gave up 0 bases, with 9 bases separating them. CDR3 bases: TGCAGTGCTAGAGATTCGATGAACTCTGGGGCCAACGTCCTGACTTTC. Protein sequence: CSARDSMNSGANVLTF.

This clonotype occurred many times. The chain is built from TRBV9 and TRBJ2-2, with TRBD2 identical over 14 bases. This CDR3 region has 21 residues. The junction had 11 bases not matched to a gene; V was cut back by 1 base and J by 0 bases. Germline values: CDR1 SGDLS, CDR2 YYNGEE. The CDR3, as DNA: TGTGCCAGCAGCGTAAATCCCCGCGCGACTAGCGGGGGGGCGAACACCGGGGAGCTGTTTTTT. It codes for CASSVNPRATSGGANTGELFF.

This clonotype was found many times. This sequence joins TRBV12-3 or TRBV12-4 and TRBJ1-6; a possible D gene is TRBD1 (5 bases). V lost 7 bases and J lost 7, with 14 bases in between. The CDR3 sequence is 14 residues long. The CDR3, as DNA: TGTGCCAGCAACGAGGGACGGGTGAATTCACCCCTCCACTTT. Its protein is CASNEGRVNSPLHF.

This clonotype was detected a few times. The chain couples TRBV14 to TRBJ2-1; unclear D gene. The CDR3 contains 11 residues. Trimming pared 1 base from V and 9 bases from J, leaving 4 bases between. Germline assignment: CDR1 SGHDN and CDR2 FVKESK. CDR3 in DNA: TGTGCCAGCAGCCAAGGGCGTGAGCAGTTCTTC. Its translation is CASSQGREQFF.

The rearrangement uses TRBV9 and TRBJ2-2; 11 bases line up with TRBD2. This CDR3 has 16 residues. Germline assignment: CDR1 SGDLS and CDR2 YYNGEE. The trim removed 0 bases at V and 6 bases at J, leaving 4 bases unmatched. The CDR3 spells CASSVGLAGGSGELFF. CDR3 in DNA: TGTGCCAGCAGCGTAGGGCTAGCGGGGGGATCCGGGGAGCTGTTTTTT.

Ten or more counts support this clonotype. The chain employs TRBV15 and TRBJ1-4, with 9 bases aligning to TRBD1. From germline, CDR1 is LNHNV and CDR2 YYDKDF (reference sequence). The CDR3 totals 16 residues. The J segment lost 5 bases and the V segment lost 2 bases, leaving 6 bases of the junction unmatched. The CDR3 region is CATSRRTGAWNEKLFF. For the CDR3, the DNA is TGTGCCACCAGCAGAAGGACAGGGGCATGGAATGAAAAACTGTTTTTT.

This clonotype was recorded at least ten times. The chain is built from TRBV28 and TRBJ2-5; a weak D match, TRBD2 (6 bases). The CDR3 covers 11 residues. Germline V gene lookup returns CDR1 MDHEN and CDR2 SYDVKM. The V end lost 6 bases, the J end lost 9 bases, and 11 bases lay between the germline ends. The CDR3 coding sequence is TGTGCCAGCAGCCTCCCGGGGGCCCAGTACTTC. It encodes CASSLPGAQYF.

This clonotype was found many times. V usage is TRBV15 and J usage is TRBJ2-3, with D perhaps TRBD1 or TRBD2 (6 bases each). Germline V gives CDR1 LNHNV, CDR2 YYDKDF (reference sequence). CDR3 length equals 15 residues. V was shortened by 5 bases and J by 2 bases, with 14 bases between the two germline ends. The CDR3 region is CATSEGRGDTDTQYF. The CDR3 DNA is TGTGCCACCAGCGAGGGTAGGGGGGACACAGATACGCAGTATTTT.

There are a few counts of this clonotype. This chain joins TRBV5-1 and TRBJ2-7; 8 bases fit TRBD1. Germline V gene data show CDR1 as SGHRS and CDR2 as YFSETQ. Losses at the gene ends were 3 bases for V and 3 bases for J; bases not matched to a gene: 8. The CDR3 consists of 15 residues. The CDR3 DNA is TGCGCCAGCAGCTGGGCGGGACAGGAAAACTACGAGCAGTACTTC. This codes for CASSWAGQENYEQYF.

The sample holds many counts of this clonotype. This rearrangement joins TRBV7-8 to TRBJ2-1, with TRBD2 as a possible D gene (6 bases). V was cut by 4 bases and J by 7 bases, with 11 bases left in between. The germline gives CDR1 SGHVS, CDR2 FQNEAQ. The CDR3 is 13 residues long. As DNA, the CDR3 is TGTGCCAGCAGCTCCTACGGAGGGAATGAGCAGTTCTTC. Its protein product is CASSSYGGNEQFF.

The chain combines TRBV6-6 with TRBJ1-5, with 7 positions matching TRBD1. J lost 5 bases, V lost 4 bases, and 8 bases had no gene match. This CDR3 region has 15 residues. CDR1 MNHNY and CDR2 SVGAGI come from the germline V gene (reference sequence). In DNA form, the CDR3 reads TGTGCCAGCAGTTCCTGGGGGCAGGGGGATCAGCCCCAGCATTTT. Residues: CASSSWGQGDQPQHF.

This clonotype was counted only a few times. For the CDR3, the DNA is TGTGCCAGCAGCCTCACCTCCGTGGGGAGCAATCAGCCCCAGCATTTT. It yields the protein CASSLTSVGSNQPQHF. This rearrangement joins TRBV4-2 to TRBJ1-5; D ambiguous. The CDR3 spans 16 residues. Germline CDR1 LGHNA, CDR2 YNFKEQ. V was cut by 4 bases and J by 1 base, with 14 bases left in between.

This clonotype came up a few times. Since a much larger clone is just one base distant, this may be a read error. The gene calls are TRBV20-1 and TRBJ2-1, with a weak D call TRBD2 (5 bases). The germline V gene has CDR1 DFQATT and CDR2 SNEGSKA (reference sequence). This CDR3 is built from 12 residues. Here the CDR3 reads CGARKDWNEQFF. CDR3 nucleotide sequence: TGCGGTGCTAGAAAGGACTGGAATGAGCAGTTCTTC.

This clonotype was picked up many times. V gene TRBV4-2 combines with J gene TRBJ2-3; D may be TRBD1 (7 bases). The CDR3 has 14 residues. Germline CDR1 and CDR2: LGHNA and YNFKEQ. Trimming cost V 1 base and J 10 bases, with 15 bases left between them. The CDR3 spells CASSQAAGGHPQYF. DNA of the CDR3: TGTGCCAGCAGCCAAGCGGCAGGGGGGCATCCGCAGTATTTT.

In its sample, this clonotype was seen many times. This chain connects TRBV20-1 to TRBJ1-1; unclear D gene. V gave up 6 bases and J gave up 3 bases, with 11 bases separating them. CDR3 length equals 12 residues. CDR1 is DFQATT and CDR2 is SNEGSKA in the germline V gene (reference sequence). The CDR3 is CSAIPWDTEAFF. In DNA, the CDR3 is TGCAGTGCCATCCCCTGGGACACTGAAGCTTTCTTT.

This clonotype occurred a few times. This chain joins TRBV7-2 and TRBJ2-7; D is possibly TRBD1 (5 bases). The V end was cut by 8 bases, the J end by 6 bases, with 14 bases between. In germline, CDR1 is SGHTA, CDR2 FQGNSA. This CDR3 contains 12 residues. The CDR3 coding sequence is TGTGCCAGCTCGTTCCAGGGTTTCGAGCAGTACTTC. Amino acids: CASSFQGFEQYF.

The rearrangement uses TRBV29-1 and TRBJ1-2, with D possibly being TRBD1 (5 bases). Per the germline V gene, CDR1 is SQVTM and CDR2 is ANQGSEA. V lost 6 bases and J lost 2, with 10 bases in between. The CDR3 sequence is 12 residues long. The CDR3 protein is CSVSRQNYGYTF. CDR3 bases: TGCAGCGTCTCTAGACAGAACTATGGCTACACCTTC.

This clonotype was seen ten or more times. The genes are TRBV6-5 and TRBJ1-4, with D uncertain. This CDR3 contains 13 residues. Between the trimmed V and J ends, which lost 4 bases and 4 bases, there was a span of 7 bases. Germline-derived CDR1 and CDR2 are MNHEY and SVGAGI. CDR3 coding DNA: TGTGCCAGCAGTTCTGGGAATAATGAAAAACTGTTTTTT. It specifies CASSSGNNEKLFF.

This clonotype turned up a few times. V gene TRBV27 combines with J gene TRBJ2-7; perhaps TRBD2 as D (5 bases). The CDR3 has 16 residues. Germline values: CDR1 MNHEY, CDR2 SMNVEV (reference sequence). V was trimmed by 3 bases and J by 2 bases, leaving 17 bases between them. DNA for the CDR3: TGTGCCAGCAGTTTGTATTGGGAGCGGTCCCCCTACGAGCAGTACTTC. Translating gives CASSLYWERSPYEQYF.

The chain has TRBV7-9 and TRBJ2-3, with 7 bases that match TRBD1. The CDR3 runs 15 residues. Germline CDR1 reads SEHNR; CDR2 reads FQNEAQ (reference sequence). Trimming removed 5 bases from V and 0 bases from J; junction bases left unmatched: 5. CDR3 sequence (DNA): TGTGCCAGCAGCAACGAACAGGGGAGCACAGATACGCAGTATTTT. Amino acids: CASSNEQGSTDTQYF.

About this clonotype: A much larger clone is a single base away; this may be a read error. The chain links TRBV4-2 to TRBJ2-5; the match to TRBD2 covers 7 bases. Germline V gene sequence: CDR1 LGHNA, CDR2 YNFKEQ. The CDR3 spans 13 residues. CDR3 sequence (DNA): TGTGTCAGCAGCCAATGGGGGGGAGAGACCCAGTACTTC. This translates into CVSSQWGGETQYF.

This clonotype occurred many times. The J gene is TRBJ2-7, the V gene TRBV20-1; unclear D gene. The V and J ends lost 1 base and 6 bases respectively, with 19 bases between them. The CDR3 covers 15 residues. Germline assignment: CDR1 DFQATT and CDR2 SNEGSKA (reference sequence). The CDR3 nucleotides are TGCAGTGCTAGAGGGCCCTGGATAGGGTCCCGCGAGCAGTACTTC. Translated, it gives CSARGPWIGSREQYF.

Only a few counts were recorded for this clonotype. The V and J genes are TRBV20-1 and TRBJ1-1, with D hard to call. The length of the CDR3 is 12 residues. Trimming shortened V by 4 bases and J by 1 base, and 7 bases separated the two germline ends. Per the germline V gene, CDR1 is DFQATT and CDR2 is SNEGSKA (reference sequence). The CDR3 nucleotides are TGCAGTGCTAACGCGGGGAACACTGAAGCTTTCTTT. This codes for CSANAGNTEAFF.

This clonotype occurred many times. The rearrangement links TRBV7-3 to TRBJ1-1, with a tentative D call TRBD1 (6 bases). V shed 4 bases and J shed 3 bases, with 9 bases lying between them. CDR1 SGHTA and CDR2 FQGTGA come from the germline V gene. The CDR3 is 13 amino acids. The CDR3 nucleotides read TGTGCCAGCAGCTCCGGACAGTACACTGAAGCTTTCTTT. Its protein product is CASSSGQYTEAFF.

The gene calls are TRBV7-9 and TRBJ2-3; no firm D call. V gave up 1 base and J gave up 2 bases, with 10 bases separating them. The length of the CDR3 is 15 residues. Germline CDR1 and CDR2: SEHNR and FQNEAQ (reference sequence). The CDR3 here is CASSLGPSNTDTQYF. CDR3 DNA sequence: TGTGCCAGCAGCTTAGGACCGAGCAACACAGATACGCAGTATTTT.

Ten or more counts support this clonotype. This CDR3 reads CASRARTASYGYTF. CDR3 in DNA: TGTGCCAGCAGAGCGAGGACAGCCAGCTATGGCTACACCTTC. The chain has TRBV2 and TRBJ1-2; D possibly corresponds to TRBD1 (6 bases). CDR3 length: 14 residues. Germline CDR1 and CDR2: SNHLY and FYNNEI. Trimming pared 6 bases from V and 4 bases from J, leaving 15 bases between. Looking up the rest from reference TRBV2 and TRBJ1-2 gives the full variable domain: EPEVTQTPSHQVTQMGQEVILRCVPISNHLYFYWYRQILGQKVEFLVSFYNNEISEKSEIFDDQFSVERPDGSNFTLKIRSTKLEDSAMYFCASRARTASYGYTFGSGTRLTVV.

This clonotype was counted many times. The CDR3 end shows no conserved phenylalanine or tryptophan, and so a read error is likely. V gene TRBV4-2 combines with J gene TRBJ1-2, with 9 nucleotides matching TRBD1. The CDR3 contains 17 residues. The V gene end was trimmed by 6 bases and the J gene end by 7 bases; junction bases not matched to a gene: 18. Germline CDR1 and CDR2: LGHNA and YNFKEQ. The CDR3 sequence is CASSGGQGRENLGGYTL. In DNA form, the CDR3 reads TGTGCCAGCAGTGGTGGACAGGGGCGGGAGAATTTGGGTGGCTACACCCTC.

The genes are TRBV18 and TRBJ1-2; TRBD1 matches 10 bases. CDR1 is KGHSH, CDR2 LQKENI, per germline. The CDR3 sequence is 14 residues long. With V trimmed by 0 bases and J by 8 bases, 3 bases remained unmatched. Written as DNA, the CDR3 is TGTGCCAGCTCACCACCTTGGGACAGGGGCGGCTACACCTTC. The encoded protein is CASSPPWDRGGYTF.

Many counts were recorded for this clonotype. The V call is TRBV7-8, the J call TRBJ2-1; unclear D gene. The V and J ends lost 4 bases and 5 bases respectively, with 15 bases between them. The CDR3 has 15 residues. Germline V CDR1 and CDR2: SGHVS, FQNEAQ. CDR3 in amino acids: CASSSRGRSDNEQFF. CDR3 nucleotides: TGTGCCAGCAGCTCCCGAGGCAGGTCGGACAATGAGCAGTTCTTC.